Below are 18 T cell receptor beta chains sequenced from a single sample in a study of human T cells and chemical hapten exposure. Time point denoted: pre-sensitization, week 0. Described treatment: therapeutic diphenylcyclopropenone sensitization with weekly scalp DPC. MiXCR, run by TCRdb on the RACE reads, gives a single entry per CDR3 protein. The data show fewer than 70,000 distinct CDR3 sequences, with 5.5% to 7.5% seen just once and more than 1.5% held by the top ten. Sequencing used whole blood, obtained in connection with sensitization to the hapten diphenylcyclopropenone (DPC). The receptor set was obtained from a woman aged 25-40 years with alopecia areata. Some clones in this sample may be carry-over from other donors' samples.

This clonotype was counted many times. CDR3 sequence reads: CSVEVRPRDLSGGYTF. The CDR3 nucleotides read TGCAGCGTTGAAGTCCGCCCCCGGGACCTCTCGGGTGGCTACACCTTC. V and J are TRBV29-1 and TRBJ1-2; TRBD1 is a possible D gene (5 bases). The CDR3 is 16 amino acids. V gave up 1 base and J gave up 7 bases, with 22 bases separating them. Germline CDR1 reads SQVTM; CDR2 reads ANQGSEA.

This clonotype was observed at least ten times. The J gene is TRBJ1-6, the V gene TRBV7-9; no clear D gene. V lost 7 bases, J lost 7 bases, and 8 bases lay in between. The CDR3 sequence is 12 residues long. The germline V gene encodes CDR1 SEHNR and CDR2 FQNEAQ (reference sequence). CDR3 loop: CASTTQNSPLHF. The CDR3 bases are TGTGCCAGCACTACTCAGAATTCACCCCTCCACTTT.

This clonotype was observed many times. The chain combines TRBV13 with TRBJ2-1; tentative D call: TRBD2 (7 bases). From germline, CDR1 is PRHDT and CDR2 FYEKMQ (reference sequence). Trimming removed 4 bases from V and 0 bases from J, with 22 bases in between. This CDR3 is built from 19 residues. CDR3 sequence (DNA): TGTGCCAGCAGCTCAGGCGGGGGCCCCGTCCGAAGCTCCTACAATGAGCAGTTCTTC. Translated, it gives CASSSGGGPVRSSYNEQFF.

This clonotype was observed a few times. The CDR3 bases are TGTGCCAGCAGCACACAACTGAACACTGAAGCTTTCTTT. Translating gives CASSTQLNTEAFF. The chain links TRBV5-4 to TRBJ1-1; D gene ambiguous. The CDR3 contains 13 residues. The V and J ends lost 4 bases and 0 bases respectively, with 7 bases between them. CDR1 SGHNT and CDR2 YYREEE come from the germline V gene (reference sequence).

This clonotype was observed many times. The V and J genes are TRBV20-1 and TRBJ2-5, with D tentatively TRBD2 (5 bases). The V end was cut by 6 bases, the J end by 6 bases, with 17 bases between. Germline loops: CDR1 DFQATT, CDR2 SNEGSKA (reference sequence). The CDR3 spans 13 residues. The CDR3 sequence: CSANEGVVQTQYF. The DNA of the CDR3 is TGCAGTGCCAACGAGGGAGTCGTACAGACCCAGTACTTC.

There are many counts of this clonotype. This sequence joins TRBV3-1 and TRBJ2-7, with D unresolved. The CDR3 runs 10 residues. The germline gives CDR1 LGHDT, CDR2 YNNKEL (reference sequence). Trimming took 4 bases from V and 2 from J, leaving 0 bases between them. The CDR3 bases are TGTGCCAGCAGCCCCTACGAGCAGTACTTC. Amino acid sequence: CASSPYEQYF.

This clonotype was found a few times. The rearrangement joins TRBV6-5 to TRBJ2-5; 7 nucleotides align to TRBD2. CDR1 MNHEY and CDR2 SVGAGI come from the germline V gene. The CDR3 is 14 amino acids. J gave up 6 bases and V 2 bases, and 6 bases lay outside the gene matches. The CDR3 sequence is CASSYGGGGQTQYF. The CDR3 DNA is TGTGCCAGCAGTTACGGCGGGGGAGGACAGACCCAGTACTTC.

In its sample, this clonotype was seen a few times. The chain has TRBV29-1 and TRBJ2-7; D gene uncertain. V lost 2 bases and J lost 0, with 5 bases in between. This CDR3 is built from 12 residues. Looked up from germline, CDR1 is SQVTM and CDR2 is ANQGSEA. CDR3 sequence (DNA): TGCAGCGTTGAAATCAGCTCCTACGAGCAGTACTTC. Residues: CSVEISSYEQYF.

This clonotype was picked up many times. This chain uses TRBV28 with TRBJ2-3, with TRBD1 matching over 8 bases. J was trimmed by 1 base and V by 4 bases; bases with no gene match: 7. The CDR3 has 16 amino acids. The germline V gene encodes CDR1 MDHEN and CDR2 SYDVKM. In DNA form, the CDR3 reads TGTGCCAGCAGTTCGCAGGGGGCTGAGGGCACAGATACGCAGTATTTT. Its protein product is CASSSQGAEGTDTQYF.

This chain links TRBV12-3 or TRBV12-4 with TRBJ1-1; tentative D call: TRBD1 (5 bases). The CDR3 has 16 amino acids. V was trimmed by 7 bases and J by 0 bases, leaving 18 bases between them. This CDR3 reads CASNKYGTGMNTEAFF. The CDR3 DNA is TGTGCCAGCAACAAATACGGGACGGGAATGAACACTGAAGCTTTCTTT.

In this sample, this clonotype turned up many times. The chain joins TRBV30 to TRBJ1-4; TRBD1 is a possible D gene (5 bases). The CDR3 is made up of 14 amino acids. CDR1 and CDR2 (germline): GTSNPN, SVGIG (reference sequence). Trimming took off 8 bases at V and 7 bases at J, with 20 bases between the two ends. The CDR3 DNA reads TGTGCCGGAAAAGACCCAGGGTTGGGTGAAAAACTGTTTTTT. Protein sequence: CAGKDPGLGEKLFF.

The chain uses TRBV5-5 and TRBJ2-5, with D maybe TRBD2 (6 bases). V lost 1 base to trimming and J lost 5 bases, with 15 bases between them. Germline CDR1 reads SGHKS; CDR2 reads YYEKEE (reference sequence). The CDR3 contains 15 residues. In DNA, the CDR3 is TGTGCCAGCAGCTTGTACGGCGGGGTAGAGGAGACCCAGTACTTC. Translating it yields CASSLYGGVEETQYF. The full variable domain, rest sourced from reference TRBV5-5 and TRBJ2-5, is DAGVTQSPTHLIKTRGQQVTLRCSPISGHKSVSWYQQVLGQGPQFIFQYYEKEERGRGNFPDRFSARQFPNYSSELNVNALLLGDSALYLCASSLYGGVEETQYFGPGTRLLVL.

This clonotype was seen ten or more times. The chain combines TRBV2 with TRBJ2-4; D possibly corresponds to TRBD1 (5 bases). The CDR3 sequence is 14 residues long. Germline CDR1 and CDR2: SNHLY and FYNNEI. The V and J ends lost 2 bases and 9 bases respectively, with 14 bases between them. The CDR3: CASSELGPTGIQYF. DNA for the CDR3: TGTGCCAGCAGTGAATTGGGGCCGACGGGCATTCAGTACTTC.

This clonotype has at least ten counts. The chain links TRBV29-1 to TRBJ1-1; possible D gene TRBD1, 6 bases. Germline assignment: CDR1 SQVTM and CDR2 ANQGSEA. The CDR3 is made up of 14 amino acids. The CDR3 DNA reads TGCAGTTACCATCCGGACAGCTACGTTCCCGAAGCTTTCTTT. It translates to CSYHPDSYVPEAFF.

This clonotype has a count of ten or more. This chain links TRBV20-1 with TRBJ2-2; D is undetermined. This CDR3 is built from 15 residues. The germline gives CDR1 DFQATT, CDR2 SNEGSKA (reference sequence). V dropped 0 bases and J dropped 5 bases, with 13 bases sitting between them. The CDR3 bases are TGCAGTGCTAGAGATATGAGAGATCGGACCGGGGAGCTGTTTTTT. Translating it yields CSARDMRDRTGELFF.

V usage is TRBV6-2 or TRBV6-3 and J usage is TRBJ2-2; TRBD2 matches at 7 bases. Germline V gene sequence: CDR1 MNHEY, CDR2 SVGEGT. The J segment lost 0 bases and the V segment lost 5 bases, leaving 18 bases of the junction unmatched. CDR3 length: 20 amino acids. CDR3 bases: TGTGCCAGCAGTCGACAGACGCTGGGGGGGGGTAGATCGAACACCGGGGAGCTGTTTTTT. It translates to CASSRQTLGGGRSNTGELFF.

This clonotype was counted ten times or more. CDR3 nucleotide sequence: TGCAGTGTCACAAGAGCTAGCGGGGGGGCCGGCACAGATACGCAGTATTTT. Translated: CSVTRASGGAGTDTQYF. The chain recombines TRBV20-1 with TRBJ2-3; 12 nucleotides agree with TRBD2. This CDR3 has 17 residues. Germline V gives CDR1 DFQATT, CDR2 SNEGSKA (reference sequence). V gave up 7 bases and J gave up 1 base; unmatched junction bases: 12.

J is TRBJ2-2 and V is TRBV12-3 or TRBV12-4, with 8 bases identical to TRBD1. This CDR3 spans 16 amino acids. V was clipped by 5 bases and J by 5 bases; unmatched bases: 10. CDR3: CASSPDRTGLTGELFF. CDR3 in DNA: TGTGCCAGCAGTCCAGATAGGACAGGGTTAACCGGGGAGCTGTTTTTT.